The 17 T cell receptor beta chains below were found in one sample sequenced in a study of immune cell composition in non-small cell lung cancer. Normal lung was taken at the farthest possible site, at least 3 cm from tumour. Libraries were prepared by immunoSEQ multiplex PCR; TCRdb keeps only in-frame clonotypes and omits some of them. The sample has about 8,700 clones, under 70% seen once. Sequencing was carried out using non-adjacent lung tissue. These receptors all stem from a human donor with non-small cell lung cancer.

The chain's CDR3 is CASSLGQGEVGTQYF. CDR3 nucleotide sequence: TGTGCCAGCAGTCTGGGACAGGGCGAGGTCGGGACCCAGTACTTC. This chain uses TRBV5-4 with TRBJ2-5, with TRBD1 identical over 9 bases. This CDR3 has 15 amino acids. The germline V gene encodes CDR1 SGHNT and CDR2 YYREEE (reference sequence). Germline trimming cut 5 bases from V and 7 bases from J; bases unmatched to any gene: 12.

The rearrangement links TRBV5-1 to TRBJ2-3, with 9 nucleotides matching TRBD2. V was clipped by 1 base and J by 4 bases; unmatched bases: 4. The length of the CDR3 is 15 residues. Germline loops: CDR1 SGHRS, CDR2 YFSETQ. CDR3 coding DNA: TGCGCCAGCAGCTTGACCAGCGGGGGGCCAGATACGCAGTATTTT. Protein product: CASSLTSGGPDTQYF.

This chain joins TRBV27 and TRBJ2-5; tentative D call: TRBD2 (6 bases). Germline V gene sequence: CDR1 MNHEY, CDR2 SMNVEV (reference sequence). Between the trimmed V and J ends, which lost 5 bases and 1 base, there was a span of 8 bases. The CDR3 covers 13 residues. CDR3 in amino acids: CASSLGSQETQYF. CDR3 sequence (DNA): TGTGCCAGCAGTCTCGGGAGCCAAGAGACCCAGTACTTC.

V and J are TRBV4-1 and TRBJ1-1; no firm D call. There are 15 residues in the CDR3. Germline V gene data show CDR1 as MGHRA and CDR2 as YSYEKL. V was cut by 0 bases and J by 0 bases, with 8 bases left in between. The DNA for the CDR3 is TGCGCCAGCAGCCAAGATGCGGGCATGAACACTGAAGCTTTCTTT. Its protein is CASSQDAGMNTEAFF.

This clone has just one count. The genes are TRBV27 and TRBJ2-1; TRBD2 might be the D (7 bases). The CDR3 is made up of 18 amino acids. Per germline, CDR1 MNHEY and CDR2 SMNVEV (reference sequence). V dropped 0 bases and J dropped 5 bases, with 20 bases sitting between them. CDR3 sequence (DNA): TGTGCCAGCAGTTTATCGCCCCCGAGGGGGGGACCAAACAATGAGCAGTTCTTC. Amino acids: CASSLSPPRGGPNNEQFF.

The V gene is TRBV5-5, the J gene TRBJ1-5; D gene uncertain. Germline V CDR1 and CDR2: SGHKS, YYEKEE (reference sequence). V was cut by 0 bases and J by 0 bases, with 13 bases left in between. This CDR3 is built from 17 residues. CDR3 nucleotides: TGTGCCAGCAGCTTGGCCGTCCGGGATTATAGCAATCAGCCCCAGCATTTT. Its translation: CASSLAVRDYSNQPQHF.

The chain combines TRBV4-1 with TRBJ1-5; no definite D call. V gave up 0 bases and J gave up 7 bases, with 10 bases separating them. CDR1 is MGHRA, CDR2 YSYEKL, per germline. The CDR3 sequence is 14 residues long. The CDR3 sequence is CASSQETGRQPQHF. The CDR3 bases are TGCGCCAGCAGCCAAGAGACGGGGAGGCAGCCCCAGCATTTT.

The V gene is TRBV5-1, the J gene TRBJ2-1, with TRBD2 identical over 8 bases. The J segment lost 4 bases and the V segment lost 0 bases, leaving 3 bases of the junction unmatched. Looked up from germline, CDR1 is SGHRS and CDR2 is YFSETQ. The CDR3 extends over 15 amino acids. Here the CDR3 DNA reads TGCGCCAGCAGCTTGGACGGGGGGGAATACAATGAGCAGTTCTTC. Encoded protein: CASSLDGGEYNEQFF.

The V and J genes are TRBV18 and TRBJ2-1; TRBD1 matches 9 bases. This CDR3 spans 14 amino acids. J was trimmed by 10 bases and V by 4 bases; bases with no gene match: 8. The germline V gene encodes CDR1 KGHSH and CDR2 LQKENI. CDR3 DNA: TGTGCCAGCTCACAGGGACAGGGTGGTGGAGAGCAGTTCTTC. This sequence encodes CASSQGQGGGEQFF.

This chain uses TRBV10-1 with TRBJ2-1; tentative D call: TRBD2 (5 bases). With 2 bases removed from V and 8 bases from J, the gap between germline ends came to 13 bases. Per the germline V gene, CDR1 is WNHNN and CDR2 is SYGVQD (reference sequence). The length of the CDR3 is 14 residues. CDR3 region: CASSESGFADEQFF. The CDR3 region has the DNA TGCGCCAGCAGTGAGAGCGGTTTCGCGGATGAGCAGTTCTTC.

This sequence joins TRBV15 and TRBJ2-5, with 7 bases fitting TRBD1. J lost 1 base, V lost 1 base, and 6 bases had no gene match. Germline assignment: CDR1 LNHNV and CDR2 YYDKDF (reference sequence). This CDR3 is built from 16 residues. The CDR3: CATSRARGQFQETQYF. For the CDR3, the DNA is TGTGCCACCAGCAGAGCCCGGGGACAGTTCCAAGAGACCCAGTACTTC. The variable domain in full, completed from reference TRBV15 and TRBJ2-5, reads DAMVIQNPRYQVTQFGKPVTLSCSQTLNHNVMYWYQQKSSQAPKLLFHYYDKDFNNEADTPDNFQSRRPNTSFCFLDIRSPGLGDTAMYLCATSRARGQFQETQYFGPGTRLLVL.

J is TRBJ1-2 and V is TRBV12-5; perhaps TRBD1 as D (5 bases). Germline lookup yields CDR1 LGHNT and CDR2 FRNRAP. The CDR3 spans 15 residues. V lost 7 bases, J lost 4 bases, and 19 bases lay in between. The CDR3 reads CASEPSQGLPYGYTF. CDR3 bases: TGTGCTAGTGAACCCTCCCAGGGCCTTCCCTATGGCTACACCTTC. Complete variable domain (other parts from reference TRBV12-5 and TRBJ1-2): DARVTQTPRHKVTEMGQEVTMRCQPILGHNTVFWYRQTMMQGLELLAYFRNRAPLDDSGMPKDRFSAEMPDATLATLKIQPSEPRDSAVYFCASEPSQGLPYGYTFGSGTRLTVV.

V is TRBV7-9 and J is TRBJ2-2, with 11 positions matching TRBD1. Germline V CDR1 and CDR2: SEHNR, FQNEAQ (reference sequence). Losses at the gene ends were 1 base for V and 5 bases for J; bases not matched to a gene: 9. This CDR3 contains 18 residues. CDR3 nucleotides: TGTGCCAGCAGCTTAGTAGCAGGACAGGGGGCACGGACCGGGGAGCTGTTTTTT. This sequence encodes CASSLVAGQGARTGELFF.

This clone was observed a handful of times. The chain combines TRBV5-6 with TRBJ1-2; D is uncertain. This CDR3 comprises 12 residues. The V gene's germline CDR1 is SGHDT and CDR2 YYEEEE. Trimming cost V 4 bases and J 7 bases, with 11 bases left between them. The CDR3 DNA is TGTGCCAGCAGCGACCAGGAAAGTGGCTACACCTTC. This codes for CASSDQESGYTF.

This chain connects TRBV10-3 to TRBJ2-5; 8 bases are shared with TRBD1. The V gene's germline CDR1 is ENHRY and CDR2 SYGVKD. The CDR3 extends over 16 amino acids. V gave up 5 bases and J gave up 8 bases; unmatched junction bases: 16. As DNA, the CDR3 is TGTGCCATCAGTACATCTCATCAGGGGGCCCCAGATACCCAGTACTTC. Its protein is CAISTSHQGAPDTQYF.

The CDR3 DNA reads as TGTGCCAGCAGCCCCGGGACAGGAGTCTACGAGCAGTACTTC. The encoded protein is CASSPGTGVYEQYF. The chain joins TRBV27 to TRBJ2-7, with 8 nucleotides matching TRBD1. The ends lost 6 bases at V and 3 bases at J; junction bases unmatched: 7. Germline CDR1 MNHEY, CDR2 SMNVEV (reference sequence). The CDR3 totals 14 residues.

The chain uses TRBV27 and TRBJ2-1; tentative D call: TRBD1 (6 bases). The CDR3 loop spans 13 amino acids. In germline, CDR1 is MNHEY, CDR2 SMNVEV (reference sequence). V lost 2 bases and J lost 9, with 11 bases in between. In nucleotides, the CDR3 is TGTGCCAGCAGTTTACACAACAGGGCTGAGCAGTTCTTC. Protein product: CASSLHNRAEQFF.